The 18 T cell receptor beta chains in this list originate from one sample, sequenced in a study of blood T cell repertoires in COVID-19. Repertoires were generated with immunoSEQ multiplex PCR, while TCRdb's copy carries only in-frame clones and drops some. The sample comprises some 280,000 clones, approximately 91% of which are singletons, and approximately 13% rests with the top ten. Sequencing was carried out using peripheral blood. These receptors originate from a woman aged 55-69 years with acute or convalescent COVID-19.

This chain connects TRBV7-6 to TRBJ2-3; TRBD2 matches at 10 bases. This CDR3 comprises 17 residues. J gave up 3 bases and V 3 bases, and 9 bases lay outside the gene matches. Germline V gives CDR1 SGHVS, CDR2 FNYEAQ. In DNA, the CDR3 is TGTGCCAGCAGCTTGCTTGCTAGCGGGGGTGGAACAGATACGCAGTATTTT. Amino acids: CASSLLASGGGTDTQYF.

The chain joins TRBV12-3 or TRBV12-4 to TRBJ1-4; TRBD1 is a possible D gene (5 bases). V dropped 6 bases and J dropped 11 bases, with 16 bases sitting between them. The CDR3 spans 13 residues. The CDR3 region is CASSPVGRGKLFF. CDR3 nucleotides: TGTGCCAGCAGCCCCGTTGGTCGGGGGAAACTGTTTTTT.

This chain connects TRBV4-1 to TRBJ1-2, with 7 positions matching TRBD1. V lost 1 base, J lost 8 bases, and 1 base stayed unmatched. This CDR3 is built from 12 residues. CDR1 is MGHRA and CDR2 is YSYEKL in the germline V gene. The CDR3 bases are TGCGCCAGCAGCCAAGGACAGGGAGGCTACACCTTC. This gives the protein CASSQGQGGYTF.

The chain combines TRBV5-1 with TRBJ2-7, with 9 nucleotides matching TRBD1. Germline values: CDR1 SGHRS, CDR2 YFSETQ. This CDR3 contains 14 residues. V dropped 0 bases and J dropped 7; count of bases not matched to a gene: 5. CDR3 protein: CASSLGQGGQEQYF. As DNA, the CDR3 is TGCGCCAGCAGCTTGGGACAGGGGGGTCAAGAGCAGTACTTC.

The chain carries TRBV27 and TRBJ2-1, with TRBD2 matching 13 bases. Germline CDR1 reads MNHEY; CDR2 reads SMNVEV (reference sequence). There are 16 residues in the CDR3. The ends lost 6 bases at V and 7 bases at J; junction bases unmatched: 9. CDR3 amino acids: CASSPGTSGVGNEQFF. The CDR3, as DNA: TGTGCCAGCAGCCCCGGGACTAGCGGGGTGGGGAATGAGCAGTTCTTC.

The chain couples TRBV5-4 to TRBJ1-4; 7 nucleotides agree with TRBD1. The V gene end was trimmed by 4 bases and the J gene end by 2 bases; junction bases not matched to a gene: 11. CDR1 is SGHNT and CDR2 is YYREEE in the germline V gene (reference sequence). The CDR3 has 17 residues. The CDR3 DNA reads TGTGCCAGCAGCCCGGACAGGAGGGTCGCGACTAATGAAAAACTGTTTTTT. Residues: CASSPDRRVATNEKLFF.

The rearrangement joins TRBV6-5 to TRBJ1-1; 9 nucleotides align to TRBD1. This CDR3 has 15 residues. Germline V gives CDR1 MNHEY, CDR2 SVGAGI. V trimming: 8 bases; J trimming: 4 bases; junction bases outside the gene matches: 11. The CDR3 DNA sequence: TGTGCCAGCCGAGGAGGGGGACAGGGTACCACTGAAGCTTTCTTT. Its translation: CASRGGGQGTTEAFF.

V gene TRBV19 combines with J gene TRBJ1-4; 8 nucleotides align to TRBD1. V shed 5 bases, J shed 8 bases, and the junction held 10 bases outside the gene matches. The CDR3 consists of 15 residues. Germline V lookup: CDR1 LNHDA, CDR2 SQIVND (reference sequence). CDR3 residues: CASSSQTGVPEKLFF. As DNA, the CDR3 is TGTGCCAGTAGTTCGCAGACAGGGGTCCCAGAAAAACTGTTTTTT.

The rearrangement uses TRBV6-2 or TRBV6-3 and TRBJ1-2; no clear D. Germline CDR1 reads MNHEY; CDR2 reads SVGEGT. The V end was cut by 3 bases, the J end by 7 bases, with 9 bases between. The CDR3 consists of 12 residues. This chain's CDR3 is CASSYVGVGYTF. The CDR3 region has the DNA TGTGCCAGCAGTTATGTCGGGGTTGGCTACACCTTC.

This clone was seen more than once but under ten times. The V gene is TRBV11-3, the J gene TRBJ2-1, with TRBD2 as a possible D gene (5 bases). V was pared by 4 bases and J by 6 bases, with 16 bases between. This CDR3 is built from 15 residues. The germline CDR1 and CDR2 sequences are SGHNT and YENEEA. Written as DNA, the CDR3 is TGTGCCAGCAGCTCCCGTTCGGGAAGTTTCAATGAGCAGTTCTTC. Residues: CASSSRSGSFNEQFF.

The V call is TRBV6-2 or TRBV6-3, the J call TRBJ1-5; TRBD1 matches 9 bases. CDR1 is MNHEY and CDR2 is SVGEGT in the germline V gene. The CDR3 runs 15 residues. Trimming took 5 bases from V and 7 from J; bases not matched to a gene: 9. The CDR3 nucleotides are TGTGCCAGCAGTCGGGACAGGGAGGGTAAGCAGCCCCAGCATTTT. Protein: CASSRDREGKQPQHF.

V and J are TRBV6-5 and TRBJ1-4, with TRBD1 matching over 7 bases. The trim removed 5 bases at V and 4 bases at J, leaving 4 bases unmatched. Looked up from germline, CDR1 is MNHEY and CDR2 is SVGAGI. The CDR3 spans 14 residues. The CDR3 is CASSRQGLNEKLFF. As DNA, the CDR3 is TGTGCCAGCAGTCGACAGGGCCTTAATGAAAAACTGTTTTTT.

V is TRBV27 and J is TRBJ1-2; D is perhaps TRBD1 (6 bases). Germline lookup yields CDR1 MNHEY and CDR2 SMNVEV (reference sequence). V lost 3 bases, J lost 1 base, and 9 bases lay in between. This CDR3 spans 14 amino acids. The CDR3 loop is CASSFRDNNYGYTF. The DNA for the CDR3 is TGTGCCAGCAGTTTTAGGGACAATAACTATGGCTACACCTTC.

The chain employs TRBV7-8 and TRBJ2-1, with no clear D. CDR1 and CDR2 from the germline V gene are SGHVS and FQNEAQ. This CDR3 is 15 amino acids long. Deletions cut 4 bases from V and 3 bases from J, with 13 bases between. CDR3 bases: TGTGCCAGCAGCTCCATGGCGGCACGCTACAATGAGCAGTTCTTC. It encodes CASSSMAARYNEQFF.

V gene TRBV25-1 combines with J gene TRBJ2-2, with unresolved D. Germline lookup yields CDR1 MGHDK and CDR2 SYGVNS. Deletions cut 4 bases from V and 7 bases from J, with 7 bases between. There are 12 residues in the CDR3. The CDR3 DNA sequence: TGTGCCAGCAGTGTGTCGGTCGGGGAGCTGTTTTTT. Its translation is CASSVSVGELFF.

V gene TRBV7-2 combines with J gene TRBJ2-1; 7 bases fit TRBD1. The CDR3 consists of 15 residues. Germline values: CDR1 SGHTA, CDR2 FQGNSA. Germline trimming cut 1 base from V and 6 bases from J; bases unmatched to any gene: 6. CDR3 in amino acids: CASSLDATGSNEQFF. CDR3 sequence (DNA): TGTGCCAGCAGCTTAGACGCGACAGGGAGCAATGAGCAGTTCTTC.

J is TRBJ1-1 and V is TRBV10-2; the D is unclear. The length of the CDR3 is 13 residues. Germline V lookup: CDR1 WSHSY, CDR2 SAAADI. V lost 6 bases and J 1 base, leaving 9 bases between the germline ends. The CDR3 region is CASRGVGNTEAFF. The CDR3 nucleotides are TGCGCCAGCAGGGGAGTGGGGAACACTGAAGCTTTCTTT.

This rearrangement joins TRBV5-6 to TRBJ1-2, with D possibly TRBD1 on 6 matching bases. This CDR3 region has 15 residues. The V end was cut by 2 bases, the J end by 0 bases, with 11 bases between. Germline assignment: CDR1 SGHDT and CDR2 YYEEEE. The CDR3 protein is CASSLTGTTNYGYTF. DNA of the CDR3: TGTGCCAGCAGCTTAACCGGGACAACTAACTATGGCTACACCTTC. Drawing the rest from reference TRBV5-6 and TRBJ1-2, the complete variable domain is DAGVTQSPTHLIKTRGQQVTLRCSPKSGHDTVSWYQQALGQGPQFIFQYYEEEERQRGNFPDRFSGHQFPNYSSELNVNALLLGDSALYLCASSLTGTTNYGYTFGSGTRLTVV.